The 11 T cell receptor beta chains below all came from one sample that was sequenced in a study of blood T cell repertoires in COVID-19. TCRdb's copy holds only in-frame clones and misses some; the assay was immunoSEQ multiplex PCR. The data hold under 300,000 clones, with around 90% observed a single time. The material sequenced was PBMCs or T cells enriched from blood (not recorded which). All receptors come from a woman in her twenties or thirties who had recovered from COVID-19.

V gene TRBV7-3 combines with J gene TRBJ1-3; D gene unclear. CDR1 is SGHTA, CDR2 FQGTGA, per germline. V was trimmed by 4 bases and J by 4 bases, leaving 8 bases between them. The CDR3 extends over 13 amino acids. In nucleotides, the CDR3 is TGTGCCAGCAGCTCTCGGTCCGGAAACACCATATATTTT. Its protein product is CASSSRSGNTIYF. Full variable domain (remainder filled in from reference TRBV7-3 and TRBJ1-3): GAGVSQTPSNKVTEKGKYVELRCDPISGHTALYWYRQSLGQGPEFLIYFQGTGAADDSGLPNDRFFAVRPEGSVSTLKIQRTERGDSAVYLCASSSRSGNTIYFGEGSWLTVV.

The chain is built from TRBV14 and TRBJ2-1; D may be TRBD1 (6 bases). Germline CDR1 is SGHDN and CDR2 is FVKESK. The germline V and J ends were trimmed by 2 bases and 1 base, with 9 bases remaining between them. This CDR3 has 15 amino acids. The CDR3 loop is CASSQQGWSYNEQFF. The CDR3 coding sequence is TGTGCCAGCAGCCAACAGGGGTGGTCCTACAATGAGCAGTTCTTC.

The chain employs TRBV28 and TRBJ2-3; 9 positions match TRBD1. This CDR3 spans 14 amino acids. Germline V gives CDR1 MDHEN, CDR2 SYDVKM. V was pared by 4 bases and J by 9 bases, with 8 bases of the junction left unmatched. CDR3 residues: CASSSDRGAWTQYF. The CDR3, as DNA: TGTGCCAGCAGTTCAGACAGGGGGGCGTGGACGCAGTATTTT.

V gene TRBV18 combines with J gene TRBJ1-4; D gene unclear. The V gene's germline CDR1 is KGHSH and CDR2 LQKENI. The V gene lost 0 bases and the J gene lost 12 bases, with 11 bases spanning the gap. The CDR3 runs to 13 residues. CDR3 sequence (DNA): TGTGCCAGCTCACCACCGCCGGGGTTTGAACTGTTTTTT. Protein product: CASSPPPGFELFF.

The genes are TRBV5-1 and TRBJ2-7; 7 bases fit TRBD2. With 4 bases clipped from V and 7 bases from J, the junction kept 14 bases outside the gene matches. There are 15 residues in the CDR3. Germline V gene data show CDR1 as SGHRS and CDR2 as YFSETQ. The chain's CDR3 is CASSPPWEGLDEQYF. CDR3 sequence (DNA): TGCGCCAGCAGCCCGCCGTGGGAGGGCCTTGATGAGCAGTACTTC.

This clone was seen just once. Here the CDR3 reads CASSPERWDTEAFF. The DNA of the CDR3 is TGCGCCAGCAGCCCTGAGAGGTGGGACACTGAAGCTTTCTTT. The chain employs TRBV4-3 and TRBJ1-1; D remains ambiguous. V lost 4 bases to trimming and J lost 3 bases, with 12 bases between them. CDR3 length: 14 residues. Per the germline V gene, CDR1 is LGHNA and CDR2 is YSLEER.

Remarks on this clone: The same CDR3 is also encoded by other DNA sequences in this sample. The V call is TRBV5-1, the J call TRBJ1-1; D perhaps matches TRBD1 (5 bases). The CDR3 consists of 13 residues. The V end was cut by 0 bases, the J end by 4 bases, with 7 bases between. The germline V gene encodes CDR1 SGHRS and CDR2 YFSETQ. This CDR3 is CASSLGGGTEAFF. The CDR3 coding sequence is TGCGCCAGCAGCTTGGGCGGGGGCACTGAAGCTTTCTTT. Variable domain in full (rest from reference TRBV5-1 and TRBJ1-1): KAGVTQTPRYLIKTRGQQVTLSCSPISGHRSVSWYQQTPGQGLQFLFEYFSETQRNKGNFPGRFSGRQFSNSRSEMNVSTLELGDSALYLCASSLGGGTEAFFGQGTRLTVV.

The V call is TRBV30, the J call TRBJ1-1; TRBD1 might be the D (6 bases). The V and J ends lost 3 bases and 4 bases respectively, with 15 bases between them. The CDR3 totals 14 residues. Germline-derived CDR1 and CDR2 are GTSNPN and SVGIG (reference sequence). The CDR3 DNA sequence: TGTGCCTGGAGGGGCAGGGGTCTGGCCACTGAAGCTTTCTTT. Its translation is CAWRGRGLATEAFF.

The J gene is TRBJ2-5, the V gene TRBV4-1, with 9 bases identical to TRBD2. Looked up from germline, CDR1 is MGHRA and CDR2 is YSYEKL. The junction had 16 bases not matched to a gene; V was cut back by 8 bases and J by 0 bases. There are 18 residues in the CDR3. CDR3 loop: CASGFHIKSSGNQETQYF. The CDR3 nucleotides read TGCGCCAGCGGGTTCCATATAAAGTCTAGCGGGAACCAAGAGACCCAGTACTTC.

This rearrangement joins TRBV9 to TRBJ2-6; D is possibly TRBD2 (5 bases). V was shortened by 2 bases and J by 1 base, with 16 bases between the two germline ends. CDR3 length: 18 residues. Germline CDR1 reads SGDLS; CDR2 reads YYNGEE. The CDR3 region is CASSVGRTDLSGANVLTF. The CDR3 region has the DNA TGTGCCAGCAGCGTCGGTCGGACTGACCTATCTGGGGCCAACGTCCTGACTTTC.

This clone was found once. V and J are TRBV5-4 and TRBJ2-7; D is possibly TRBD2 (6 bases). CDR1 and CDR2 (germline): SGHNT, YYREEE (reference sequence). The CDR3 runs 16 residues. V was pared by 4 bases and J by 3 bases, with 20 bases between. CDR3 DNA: TGTGCCAGCAGCACTGGGGGGACCAACAGGAACTACGAGCAGTACTTC. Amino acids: CASSTGGTNRNYEQYF.